Listed here are 23 T cell receptor beta chains from one sample, sequenced in a study of blood T cells in healthy people across ages. The second PCR ran about 6 to 12 cycles with a sample-barcoded 5' primer and J-beta primers. TCRdb re-derived calls from the 5' RACE reads in MiXCR, one entry per CDR3 protein. The sample holds 590,000 or so distinct CDR3 sequences, roughly 31% seen once. The sample taken for sequencing was blood. Receptor source: a woman of 80 years or more in good health.

As regards this clonotype: A much larger clone lies one base from this, so it may be a read error. The chain recombines TRBV29-1 with TRBJ1-2; D remains unclear. There are 12 residues in the CDR3. The germline V gene has CDR1 SQVTM and CDR2 ANQGSEA. Trimming shortened V by 5 bases and J by 2 bases, and 9 bases separated the two germline ends. This chain's CDR3 is CSVMNHNYGYTF. CDR3 bases: TGCAGCGTTATGAATCACAACTATGGCTACACCTTC. Using reference TRBV29-1 and TRBJ1-2 for the parts outside the CDR3, the full variable domain is SAVISQKPSRDICQRGTSLTIQCQVDSQVTMMFWYRQQPGQSLTLIATANQGSEATYESGFVIDKFPISRPNLTFSTLTVSNMSPEDSSIYLCSVMNHNYGYTFGSGTRLTVV.

This clonotype was seen many times. The gene calls are TRBV27 and TRBJ2-4, with TRBD2 matching over 16 bases. Losses at the gene ends were 0 bases for V and 1 base for J; bases not matched to a gene: 3. The CDR3 runs 19 residues. Per germline, CDR1 MNHEY and CDR2 SMNVEV (reference sequence). CDR3 loop: CASSLSGLAGGVAKNIQYF. The CDR3 nucleotides read TGTGCCAGCAGTTTATCGGGACTAGCGGGGGGGGTTGCCAAAAACATTCAGTACTTC.

With regard to this clonotype: The germline gene is not matched at one end of the junction; a read error may be the cause. The V and J genes are TRBV12-3 or TRBV12-4 and TRBJ2-3; a weak D match, TRBD1 (6 bases). The CDR3 is 16 amino acids. The CDR3 DNA follows: TGTGCCAGCAGTGAAGCTCGTCGGGGACGGACAGATGCGCAGTATTTC. Translated: CASSEARRGRTDAQYF.

This clonotype was counted ten times or more. This chain links TRBV7-2 with TRBJ1-1; no clear D. The V and J ends lost 1 base and 3 bases respectively, with 12 bases between them. Per the germline V gene, CDR1 is SGHTA and CDR2 is FQGNSA. The CDR3 spans 15 residues. The CDR3 DNA reads as TGTGCCAGCAGCTTAGTTGGCTATGGGGACACTGAAGCTTTCTTT. This translates into CASSLVGYGDTEAFF.

This clonotype was seen many times. The chain uses TRBV4-1 and TRBJ2-3; the D is unclear. The CDR3 is 15 residues long. The ends were cut back, 4 bases at V and 4 bases at J, with 15 bases in the middle. Germline CDR1 and CDR2: MGHRA and YSYEKL. The CDR3 spells CASSPINNGADTQYF. The CDR3 coding sequence is TGCGCCAGCAGCCCGATCAATAATGGGGCAGATACGCAGTATTTT.

In its sample, this clonotype was seen many times. CDR3 loop: CASSRSTGGTEAFF. The DNA for the CDR3 is TGTGCCAGCAGCCGCTCGACAGGGGGGACTGAAGCTTTCTTT. The genes are TRBV3-1 and TRBJ1-1; 9 bases line up with TRBD1. The CDR3 totals 14 residues. Trimming at V came to 4 bases and at J to 5 bases, leaving 5 bases not matched to a gene. Germline values: CDR1 LGHDT, CDR2 YNNKEL (reference sequence). Together with reference TRBV3-1 and TRBJ1-1, the CDR3 gives the full variable domain: DTAVSQTPKYLVTQMGNDKSIKCEQNLGHDTMYWYKQDSKKFLKIMFSYNNKELIINETVPNRFSPKSPDKAHLNLHINSLELGDSAVYFCASSRSTGGTEAFFGQGTRLTVV.

This clonotype was observed at least ten times. The rearrangement uses TRBV7-2 and TRBJ2-1; the D is unclear. This CDR3 region has 14 residues. Germline CDR1 SGHTA, CDR2 FQGNSA. V lost 0 bases and J 8 bases, leaving 11 bases between the germline ends. The CDR3 loop reads CASSLAGIGYEQFF. CDR3 nucleotides: TGTGCCAGCAGCTTAGCGGGTATCGGCTATGAGCAGTTCTTC.

This clonotype appeared once. The chain is built from TRBV7-2 and TRBJ1-1; no definite D call. Germline V CDR1 and CDR2: SGHTA, FQGNSA. CDR3 length equals 14 residues. Deletions cut 6 bases from V and 0 bases from J, with 11 bases between. CDR3 loop: CASSRMSLNTEAFF. The CDR3, as DNA: TGTGCCAGCAGTCGCATGTCCCTGAACACTGAAGCTTTCTTT.

Concerning this clonotype itself: Being one base from a much bigger clone, this may be a read error. The chain combines TRBV20-1 with TRBJ2-7, with 11 positions matching TRBD1. Per germline, CDR1 DFQATT and CDR2 SNEGSKA (reference sequence). The CDR3 covers 15 residues. J lost 1 base, V lost 4 bases, and 6 bases had no gene match. CDR3 amino acids: CSAKAGTGGSYEQYF. Written as DNA, the CDR3 is TGCAGTGCTAAAGCCGGGACAGGGGGTTCCTACGAGCAGTACTTC.

This clonotype was found many times. The chain couples TRBV24-1 to TRBJ2-2; D is uncertain. Germline CDR1 KGHDR, CDR2 SFDVKD. Trimming left V 5 bases short and J 2 bases short, with 5 bases between. This CDR3 spans 13 amino acids. The CDR3 reads CATSGFNTGELFF. The DNA for the CDR3 is TGTGCCACCAGTGGGTTTAACACCGGGGAGCTGTTTTTT.

This clonotype was seen more than once but under ten times. This chain connects TRBV5-1 to TRBJ1-2; no reliable D call. From germline, CDR1 is SGHRS and CDR2 YFSETQ. This CDR3 comprises 15 residues. The V and J ends lost 4 bases and 7 bases respectively, with 20 bases between them. The CDR3 DNA is TGCGCCAGCAGCCCGCGGACCGACCAAGTGTTTGGCTACACCTTC. Protein: CASSPRTDQVFGYTF.

As to this clonotype: An end of the junction does not agree with germline; a read error may underlie this. The rearrangement uses TRBV7-2 and TRBJ1-5; unclear D gene. Germline V CDR1 and CDR2: SGHTA, FQGNSA. The CDR3 consists of 12 residues. In DNA, the CDR3 is TGTGCCAGCAGCTTGATGAATCAGCTCCAGCATTTT. Protein: CASSLMNQLQHF.

This clonotype was recorded at least ten times. The chain is built from TRBV20-1 and TRBJ2-1; TRBD2 aligns across 8 bases. This CDR3 has 15 residues. Trimming took 6 bases from V and 2 from J; bases not matched to a gene: 9. The germline CDR1 and CDR2 sequences are DFQATT and SNEGSKA (reference sequence). CDR3 bases: TGCAGTGCAACCGTAGCGGGGCGCGCCTACAATGAGCAGTTCTTC. It specifies CSATVAGRAYNEQFF.

The CDR3 region is CASRIGLSTDIQYF. The CDR3 DNA sequence: TGTGCCAGCAGGATCGGGCTTAGCACAGATATACAGTATTTT. The J gene is TRBJ2-3, the V gene TRBV4-2; D uncertain. Per germline, CDR1 LGHNA and CDR2 YNFKEQ. V was trimmed by 6 bases and J by 12 bases, leaving 22 bases between them. The CDR3 has 14 amino acids.

In this sample, this clonotype turned up many times. The V call is TRBV6-6, the J call TRBJ2-1; 8 bases map to TRBD2. The V and J ends lost 6 bases and 12 bases, in that order; junction bases with no gene match: 7. The CDR3 covers 12 residues. Germline CDR1 reads MNHNY; CDR2 reads SVGAGI (reference sequence). CDR3: CASSGGGHRQFF. The DNA of the CDR3 is TGTGCCAGCAGCGGGGGGGGGCACCGGCAGTTCTTC.

V gene TRBV20-1 combines with J gene TRBJ1-1; TRBD1 matches 8 bases. Germline CDR1 reads DFQATT; CDR2 reads SNEGSKA (reference sequence). Trimming took 6 bases from V and 1 from J; bases not matched to a gene: 7. The CDR3 contains 14 residues. CDR3 nucleotides: TGCAGTGCACCGATCGACAGGGGGAACACTGAAGCTTTCTTT. Translation gives CSAPIDRGNTEAFF.

Ten or more counts support this clonotype. The rearrangement links TRBV7-2 to TRBJ1-1; D is possibly TRBD1 (6 bases). The CDR3 runs 14 residues. The V end was cut by 1 base, the J end by 1 base, with 7 bases between. The germline V gene encodes CDR1 SGHTA and CDR2 FQGNSA. Here the CDR3 reads CASSLVGANTEAFF. The CDR3 DNA sequence: TGTGCCAGCAGCTTAGTGGGGGCGAACACTGAAGCTTTCTTT.

This clonotype was seen only a few times. V usage is TRBV6-2 or TRBV6-3 and J usage is TRBJ1-1; perhaps TRBD1 as D (6 bases). With 8 bases removed from V and 6 bases from J, the gap between germline ends came to 16 bases. Germline lookup yields CDR1 MNHEY and CDR2 SVGEGT. The CDR3 length is 13 residues. The CDR3 loop reads CASRTVLYAEAFF. Written as DNA, the CDR3 is TGTGCCAGCCGGACAGTGCTTTACGCTGAAGCTTTCTTT.

V usage is TRBV2 and J usage is TRBJ1-4; a possible D gene is TRBD1 (5 bases). In germline, CDR1 is SNHLY, CDR2 FYNNEI. Trimming took off 4 bases at V and 3 bases at J, with 6 bases between the two ends. The CDR3 totals 13 residues. CDR3 residues: CASSGQSNEKLFF. CDR3 coding DNA: TGTGCCAGCAGTGGACAGTCTAATGAAAAACTGTTTTTT.

The genes are TRBV6-6 and TRBJ2-3; D remains unclear. Trimming removed 0 bases at V and 6 bases at J, with 13 bases between. The germline gives CDR1 MNHNY, CDR2 SVGAGI (reference sequence). The CDR3 loop spans 15 amino acids. The CDR3 spells CASSYSKASIDTQYF. In DNA, the CDR3 is TGTGCCAGCAGTTACTCGAAGGCTAGTATCGATACGCAGTATTTT.

The chain links TRBV27 to TRBJ2-7; possible D gene TRBD2, 6 bases. Trimming cost V 2 bases and J 2 bases, with 7 bases left between them. CDR1 MNHEY and CDR2 SMNVEV come from the germline V gene (reference sequence). The CDR3 is 13 residues long. The CDR3 DNA reads as TGTGCCAGCAGTTTAAGGGAGGCCTACGAGCAGTACTTC. This sequence encodes CASSLREAYEQYF.

This chain joins TRBV10-3 and TRBJ1-4; 8 bases line up with TRBD1. V dropped 2 bases and J dropped 4; count of bases not matched to a gene: 3. The CDR3 is 15 residues long. Germline assignment: CDR1 ENHRY and CDR2 SYGVKD. CDR3 DNA sequence: TGTGCCATCAGTGAGGGACAGGGCGGTAATGAAAAACTGTTTTTT. It specifies CAISEGQGGNEKLFF.

This clonotype was counted many times. The rearrangement joins TRBV20-1 to TRBJ2-5; D perhaps matches TRBD1 (5 bases). The CDR3 loop spans 12 amino acids. The V gene's germline CDR1 is DFQATT and CDR2 SNEGSKA (reference sequence). V was shortened by 7 bases and J by 6 bases, with 15 bases between the two germline ends. The CDR3 sequence is CSGGPNAKTQYF. The CDR3 nucleotides read TGCAGTGGGGGCCCTAACGCGAAGACCCAGTACTTC.